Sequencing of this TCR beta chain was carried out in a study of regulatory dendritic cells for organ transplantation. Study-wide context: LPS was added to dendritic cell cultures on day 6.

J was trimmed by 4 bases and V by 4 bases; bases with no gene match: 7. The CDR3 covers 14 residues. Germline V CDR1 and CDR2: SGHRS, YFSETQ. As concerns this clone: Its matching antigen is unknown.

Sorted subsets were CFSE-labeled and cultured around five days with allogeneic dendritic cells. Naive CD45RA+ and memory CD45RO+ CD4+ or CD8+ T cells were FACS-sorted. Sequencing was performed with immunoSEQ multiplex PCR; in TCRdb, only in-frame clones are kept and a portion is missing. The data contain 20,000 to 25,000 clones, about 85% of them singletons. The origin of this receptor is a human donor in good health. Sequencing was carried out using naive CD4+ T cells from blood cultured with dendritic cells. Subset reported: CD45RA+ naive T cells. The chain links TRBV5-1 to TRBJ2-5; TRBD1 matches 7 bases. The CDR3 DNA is TGCGCCAGCAGCCCCGCACAGGGGTTAGAGACCCAGTACTTC. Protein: CASSPAQGLETQYF.